Shown below are 18 T cell receptor beta chains from a single sample sequenced in a study of shared clonotypes between healthy human individuals (dated by TCRdb to 2018 to 2021). The method behind the library was the immunoSEQ multiplex PCR assay. The table comes from immuneACCESS by way of TCRdb, which keeps in-frame sequences with V and J called. Part of the clones is missing from these tables; in studies checked, under half for an unresolved V gene and the rest for unknown reasons. The table for this sample lists some 2 million clones; roughly 95% of them were counted only once. The leading ten clones occupy roughly 0.13% of the sample. The sample comprised naive CD4+ T cells sorted from blood. In the paper's terms, the cell subset or site label means: CD45RA+ positively selected. Receptors originate from a man aged 18-30 years in good health.

The sample holds one count of this clone. The chain uses TRBV5-4 and TRBJ2-5; 10 bases are shared with TRBD2. The CDR3 runs to 15 residues. Trimming at V came to 1 base and at J to 3 bases, leaving 3 bases not matched to a gene. In germline, CDR1 is SGHNT, CDR2 YYREEE (reference sequence). CDR3: CASSLSSGSKETQYF. CDR3 DNA sequence: TGTGCCAGCAGCTTGTCTAGCGGGAGCAAAGAGACCCAGTACTTC.

This clone was detected only once. The gene calls are TRBV6-6 and TRBJ1-5; a weak D match, TRBD1 (6 bases). The CDR3 length is 13 residues. In germline, CDR1 is MNHNY, CDR2 SVGAGI (reference sequence). V gave up 4 bases and J gave up 5 bases, with 9 bases separating them. CDR3 amino acids: CASSSQGYQPQHF. As DNA, the CDR3 is TGTGCCAGCAGTTCACAGGGTTATCAGCCCCAGCATTTT.

Only one count was recorded for this clone. CDR3 nucleotides: TGTGCCAGCAGCTACCGGGACAGGCCAGAAAAACTGTTTTTT. Translated: CASSYRDRPEKLFF. The chain employs TRBV5-4 and TRBJ1-4; TRBD1 matches 8 bases. V dropped 3 bases and J dropped 8; count of bases not matched to a gene: 6. This CDR3 is 14 amino acids long. Germline CDR1 is SGHNT and CDR2 is YYREEE (reference sequence).

Turning to this clone: The same CDR3 arises from other DNA sequences in this sample as well. This chain connects TRBV2 to TRBJ1-1; D gene uncertain. The CDR3 is 12 residues long. The V end lost 1 base, the J end lost 4 bases, and 4 bases lay between the germline ends. Germline CDR1 and CDR2: SNHLY and FYNNEI. The CDR3 spells CASSEGGTEAFF. The CDR3 DNA is TGTGCCAGCAGTGAAGGGGGCACTGAAGCTTTCTTT.

This clone was seen once. The chain recombines TRBV18 with TRBJ2-7; D possibly matches TRBD1 or TRBD2 (5 bases each). The germline V gene encodes CDR1 KGHSH and CDR2 LQKENI. Trimming shortened V by 5 bases and J by 0 bases, and 11 bases separated the two germline ends. The CDR3 has 14 amino acids. The CDR3 coding sequence is TGTGCCAGCTCATTCGGGGACCTCTCCTACGAGCAGTACTTC. It yields the protein CASSFGDLSYEQYF.

The chain has TRBV9 and TRBJ2-5; 8 bases map to TRBD1. CDR1 and CDR2 from the germline V gene are SGDLS and YYNGEE. J lost 6 bases, V lost 3 bases, and 13 bases had no gene match. CDR3 length equals 16 residues. The CDR3 reads CASSGSGTGGLKTQYF. CDR3 sequence (DNA): TGTGCCAGCAGCGGATCCGGGACAGGTGGGTTGAAGACCCAGTACTTC.

On this clone itself: Different DNA sequences within this sample yield the same CDR3. The CDR3 nucleotides read TGTGCCAGCAGCCTTACGTCAGGGCTTTTAGGCGGCTACACCTTC. Protein product: CASSLTSGLLGGYTF. This chain links TRBV7-8 with TRBJ1-2; perhaps TRBD1 as D (5 bases). Looked up from germline, CDR1 is SGHVS and CDR2 is FQNEAQ. V gave up 5 bases and J gave up 8 bases, with 21 bases separating them. This CDR3 is built from 15 residues.

This clone was recorded at least ten times. The rearrangement joins TRBV4-2 to TRBJ2-7, with 10 positions matching TRBD2. Per the germline V gene, CDR1 is LGHNA and CDR2 is YNFKEQ. V shed 4 bases, J shed 2 bases, and the junction held 5 bases outside the gene matches. The CDR3 spans 15 residues. CDR3 region: CASSPAGTSAYEQYF. The CDR3 coding sequence is TGTGCCAGCAGCCCCGCCGGGACTAGCGCCTACGAGCAGTACTTC.

Only one count was recorded for this clone. This CDR3 is CASSPTSGAETQYF. The CDR3 bases are TGTGCCAGCAGCCCGACTAGCGGGGCCGAGACCCAGTACTTC. The gene calls are TRBV7-6 and TRBJ2-5; TRBD2 agrees at 11 bases. The germline V gene has CDR1 SGHVS and CDR2 FNYEAQ. V lost 5 bases to trimming and J lost 5 bases; unmatched junction nucleotides: 4. CDR3 length: 14 amino acids.

This clone has only a few counts. This sample also contains other DNA sequences that code for the same CDR3. The genes are TRBV7-2 and TRBJ2-3; the D is unclear. V dropped 1 base and J dropped 3 bases, with 5 bases sitting between them. The CDR3 loop spans 13 amino acids. Germline CDR1 reads SGHTA; CDR2 reads FQGNSA. CDR3 sequence: CASSLGGTDTQYF. The DNA for the CDR3 is TGTGCCAGCAGCTTAGGGGGTACAGATACGCAGTATTTT.

Only a few counts were recorded for this clone. V is TRBV19 and J is TRBJ2-1; 10 bases align to TRBD2. J was trimmed by 3 bases and V by 5 bases; bases with no gene match: 4. This CDR3 comprises 15 residues. The germline V gene encodes CDR1 LNHDA and CDR2 SQIVND (reference sequence). The CDR3 coding sequence is TGTGCCAGTAGTCGACTAGCGGGCAACTACAATGAGCAGTTCTTC. Its protein is CASSRLAGNYNEQFF.

This chain connects TRBV12-5 to TRBJ2-3; 7 nucleotides line up with TRBD2. The CDR3 extends over 17 amino acids. CDR1 is LGHNT, CDR2 FRNRAP, per germline. After removal of 6 bases from V and 4 bases from J, the junction contained 16 bases not matched to a gene. The CDR3 sequence is CASGQTPGGTRADTQYF. The CDR3 DNA sequence: TGTGCTAGTGGACAAACTCCGGGGGGTACTAGGGCAGATACGCAGTATTTT.

This rearrangement joins TRBV28 to TRBJ1-5; D is ambiguous. V lost 5 bases, J lost 9 bases, and 20 bases lay in between. The germline gives CDR1 MDHEN, CDR2 SYDVKM. The CDR3 has 15 residues. The CDR3 DNA reads as TGTGCCAGCAGTCCCTCCGGTGCGCTCCGCTCGCCCCAGCATTTT. Its translation is CASSPSGALRSPQHF.

The chain combines TRBV6-1 with TRBJ1-2, with D hard to call. Germline V gene sequence: CDR1 MNHNS, CDR2 SASEGT. CDR3 length equals 15 residues. V was trimmed by 4 bases and J by 0 bases, leaving 12 bases between them. DNA for the CDR3: TGTGCCAGCAGTGCGGCCAACCTAGCTAACTATGGCTACACCTTC. This codes for CASSAANLANYGYTF.

This clone was detected only once. This rearrangement joins TRBV5-6 to TRBJ1-5; D is ambiguous. V lost 0 bases and J lost 2, with 9 bases in between. The germline V gene encodes CDR1 SGHDT and CDR2 YYEEEE. This CDR3 has 15 amino acids. CDR3 amino acids: CASSLVRAGNQPQHF. The CDR3 bases are TGTGCCAGCAGCTTGGTGAGGGCTGGCAATCAGCCCCAGCATTTT.

The chain uses TRBV6-5 and TRBJ1-4; D is uncertain. The germline V gene has CDR1 MNHEY and CDR2 SVGAGI. The CDR3 is 14 residues long. V was cut by 6 bases and J by 8 bases, with 16 bases left in between. The CDR3 nucleotides are TGTGCCAGCAGCTTGCTCGGTCGGACGGAAAAACTGTTTTTT. Protein product: CASSLLGRTEKLFF.

CDR3 amino acids: CASSPWVQANTEAFF. The CDR3 DNA sequence: TGCGCCAGCAGCCCTTGGGTGCAGGCCAACACTGAAGCTTTCTTT. The chain carries TRBV4-1 and TRBJ1-1, with D uncertain. The germline V gene encodes CDR1 MGHRA and CDR2 YSYEKL. V was pared by 4 bases and J by 2 bases, with 14 bases between. CDR3 size: 15 residues.

This chain uses TRBV2 with TRBJ2-7; 8 positions agree with TRBD2. J lost 1 base, V lost 7 bases, and 9 bases had no gene match. The germline gives CDR1 SNHLY, CDR2 FYNNEI. The CDR3 runs 15 residues. This chain's CDR3 is CASIEGGLGSYEQYF. CDR3 nucleotides: TGTGCCAGCATCGAGGGGGGACTAGGATCCTACGAGCAGTACTTC. Drawing the rest from reference TRBV2 and TRBJ2-7, the complete variable domain is EPEVTQTPSHQVTQMGQEVILRCVPISNHLYFYWYRQILGQKVEFLVSFYNNEISEKSEIFDDQFSVERPDGSNFTLKIRSTKLEDSAMYFCASIEGGLGSYEQYFGPGTRLTVT.